This entry lists 22 T cell receptor beta chains sequenced from one sample in a study of T cells expressing NK-cell markers. TCRdb processed the 5' RACE reads again and assigns one entry to each CDR3 protein, with no DNA. Its listing shows some 450,000 distinct CDR3 sequences. Sequenced material: blood T cells: a sorted CD56 or NKG2C T cell subset, CD4+ or CD8+ T cells, or bulk PBMC T cells (not recorded which). These receptors came from a woman between 18 and 69 years old in good health.

This chain links TRBV27 with TRBJ1-4; no DNA is available, so the TRBD1 call from TCRdb remains unchecked. Germline V lookup: CDR1 MNHEY, CDR2 SMNVEV (reference sequence). This CDR3 spans 14 amino acids. CDR3 sequence: CASRTGTANEKLFF.

The gene calls are TRBV20-1 and TRBJ2-7; as DNA is missing, the TRBD1 call by TCRdb cannot be tested. The CDR3 consists of 14 residues. Germline V gene data show CDR1 as DFQATT and CDR2 as SNEGSKA (reference sequence). The CDR3 is CSVTTWDRGREQYF.

Here the CDR3 reads CASSYAGQITEAFF. The chain joins TRBV6-2 or TRBV6-3 to TRBJ1-1; TCRdb returns TRBD1, unconfirmable since there is no DNA. Germline CDR1 reads MNHEY; CDR2 reads SVGEGT. This CDR3 comprises 14 residues.

This sequence joins TRBV28 and TRBJ2-3. The germline V gene has CDR1 MDHEN and CDR2 SYDVKM. The CDR3 runs 11 residues. The CDR3 spells CASSSPDTQYF.

The chain recombines TRBV6-1 with TRBJ2-7; there is no DNA to check the TCRdb D call of TRBD1. The CDR3 runs 13 residues. The germline gives CDR1 MNHNS, CDR2 SASEGT. CDR3 in amino acids: CASLTGATYEQYF.

V gene TRBV3-1 combines with J gene TRBJ1-4. The CDR3 runs 17 residues. Germline V CDR1 and CDR2: LGHDT, YNNKEL (reference sequence). Here the CDR3 reads CASSRRLGVGVNEKLFF. The full variable domain, its missing parts supplied by reference TRBV3-1 and TRBJ1-4, is DTAVSQTPKYLVTQMGNDKSIKCEQNLGHDTMYWYKQDSKKFLKIMFSYNNKELIINETVPNRFSPKSPDKAHLNLHINSLELGDSAVYFCASSRRLGVGVNEKLFFGSGTQLSVL.

The chain has TRBV20-1 and TRBJ2-2; the TCRdb call, TRBD2, lacks DNA for checking. This CDR3 region has 15 residues. CDR1 and CDR2 from the germline V gene are DFQATT and SNEGSKA (reference sequence). The CDR3 sequence: CSARDTSAGGRELFF.

The genes are TRBV6-2 or TRBV6-3 and TRBJ1-2; lacking DNA, the TRBD1 call made by TCRdb goes unchecked. The CDR3 extends over 16 amino acids. The germline V gene encodes CDR1 MNHEY and CDR2 SVGEGT. CDR3 sequence reads: CASSPLTGGSYYGYTF.

The chain joins TRBV11-2 to TRBJ2-5. There are 14 residues in the CDR3. Germline V gene lookup returns CDR1 SGHAT and CDR2 FQNNGV. The CDR3 region is CASSARGTQETQYF.

The chain combines TRBV29-1 with TRBJ2-7; the TCRdb call, TRBD2, lacks DNA for checking. Germline V gives CDR1 SQVTM, CDR2 ANQGSEA. CDR3 length: 14 residues. The CDR3 spells CSVPGLAGSYEQYF.

The chain couples TRBV10-3 to TRBJ2-5; without DNA, the TCRdb call of TRBD2 cannot be checked. Germline CDR1 reads ENHRY; CDR2 reads SYGVKD. The length of the CDR3 is 14 residues. CDR3: CAINSGTEVETQYF.

The chain joins TRBV14 to TRBJ2-1; lacking DNA, the TRBD1 call made by TCRdb goes unchecked. Germline V gene data show CDR1 as SGHDN and CDR2 as FVKESK. The CDR3 sequence is 15 residues long. The CDR3 sequence: CASSQLTTGYNEQFF.

This chain uses TRBV7-9 with TRBJ1-5. The CDR3 is 16 residues long. CDR1 and CDR2 from the germline V gene are SEHNR and FQNEAQ (reference sequence). Here the CDR3 reads CASSPLPWGGNQPQHF.

The rearrangement uses TRBV24-1 and TRBJ2-1; the TCRdb D gene call, TRBD2, has no DNA to confirm it. The CDR3 has 17 amino acids. Germline V gene lookup returns CDR1 KGHDR and CDR2 SFDVKD. CDR3 residues: CATSVPSGRVRGNEQFF.

The chain is built from TRBV18 and TRBJ1-1. Germline V gives CDR1 KGHSH, CDR2 LQKENI. CDR3 size: 12 residues. CDR3 sequence: CASSLWGTEAFF.

This chain connects TRBV12-3 or TRBV12-4 to TRBJ1-6; TCRdb picks TRBD1, but there is no DNA to check that call. The CDR3 has 14 residues. CDR3: CASSPGTGYSPLHF.

The rearrangement links TRBV30 to TRBJ1-1. The CDR3 is 14 amino acids. Germline-derived CDR1 and CDR2 are GTSNPN and SVGIG (reference sequence). CDR3 amino acids: CAWSSRPLNTEAFF. The full variable domain, with the rest looked up from reference TRBV30 and TRBJ1-1, is SQTIHQWPATLVQPVGSPLSLECTVEGTSNPNLYWYRQAAGRGLQLLFYSVGIGQISSEVPQNLSASRPQDRQFILSSKKLLLSDSGFYLCAWSSRPLNTEAFFGQGTRLTVV.

The chain links TRBV4-1 to TRBJ2-5. This CDR3 is 14 amino acids long. Germline loops: CDR1 MGHRA, CDR2 YSYEKL. CDR3: CASSQGVRQETQYF.

This chain uses TRBV20-1 with TRBJ2-7; the D call of TRBD2 rests on TCRdb alone, since no DNA is present to check it. Germline V CDR1 and CDR2: DFQATT, SNEGSKA (reference sequence). The CDR3 extends over 15 amino acids. The CDR3 sequence is CSATRPTSGLYEQYF.

CDR3 amino acids: CASSLALAGGNTGELFF. The chain carries TRBV5-1 and TRBJ2-2; TCRdb reports TRBD2, a call that lacks DNA to check it against. CDR3 length: 17 amino acids. Germline CDR1 SGHRS, CDR2 YFSETQ.

V and J are TRBV12-3 or TRBV12-4 and TRBJ1-1; the D call of TRBD1 rests on TCRdb alone, since no DNA is present to check it. The CDR3 is made up of 15 amino acids. CDR3 amino acids: CASSSGTGGRLEAFF.

The chain combines TRBV9 with TRBJ2-2; TCRdb proposes TRBD2, but this gene call is untestable without DNA. This CDR3 contains 16 residues. The germline CDR1 and CDR2 sequences are SGDLS and YYNGEE. The CDR3 reads CASSVTSGRTTGELFF.